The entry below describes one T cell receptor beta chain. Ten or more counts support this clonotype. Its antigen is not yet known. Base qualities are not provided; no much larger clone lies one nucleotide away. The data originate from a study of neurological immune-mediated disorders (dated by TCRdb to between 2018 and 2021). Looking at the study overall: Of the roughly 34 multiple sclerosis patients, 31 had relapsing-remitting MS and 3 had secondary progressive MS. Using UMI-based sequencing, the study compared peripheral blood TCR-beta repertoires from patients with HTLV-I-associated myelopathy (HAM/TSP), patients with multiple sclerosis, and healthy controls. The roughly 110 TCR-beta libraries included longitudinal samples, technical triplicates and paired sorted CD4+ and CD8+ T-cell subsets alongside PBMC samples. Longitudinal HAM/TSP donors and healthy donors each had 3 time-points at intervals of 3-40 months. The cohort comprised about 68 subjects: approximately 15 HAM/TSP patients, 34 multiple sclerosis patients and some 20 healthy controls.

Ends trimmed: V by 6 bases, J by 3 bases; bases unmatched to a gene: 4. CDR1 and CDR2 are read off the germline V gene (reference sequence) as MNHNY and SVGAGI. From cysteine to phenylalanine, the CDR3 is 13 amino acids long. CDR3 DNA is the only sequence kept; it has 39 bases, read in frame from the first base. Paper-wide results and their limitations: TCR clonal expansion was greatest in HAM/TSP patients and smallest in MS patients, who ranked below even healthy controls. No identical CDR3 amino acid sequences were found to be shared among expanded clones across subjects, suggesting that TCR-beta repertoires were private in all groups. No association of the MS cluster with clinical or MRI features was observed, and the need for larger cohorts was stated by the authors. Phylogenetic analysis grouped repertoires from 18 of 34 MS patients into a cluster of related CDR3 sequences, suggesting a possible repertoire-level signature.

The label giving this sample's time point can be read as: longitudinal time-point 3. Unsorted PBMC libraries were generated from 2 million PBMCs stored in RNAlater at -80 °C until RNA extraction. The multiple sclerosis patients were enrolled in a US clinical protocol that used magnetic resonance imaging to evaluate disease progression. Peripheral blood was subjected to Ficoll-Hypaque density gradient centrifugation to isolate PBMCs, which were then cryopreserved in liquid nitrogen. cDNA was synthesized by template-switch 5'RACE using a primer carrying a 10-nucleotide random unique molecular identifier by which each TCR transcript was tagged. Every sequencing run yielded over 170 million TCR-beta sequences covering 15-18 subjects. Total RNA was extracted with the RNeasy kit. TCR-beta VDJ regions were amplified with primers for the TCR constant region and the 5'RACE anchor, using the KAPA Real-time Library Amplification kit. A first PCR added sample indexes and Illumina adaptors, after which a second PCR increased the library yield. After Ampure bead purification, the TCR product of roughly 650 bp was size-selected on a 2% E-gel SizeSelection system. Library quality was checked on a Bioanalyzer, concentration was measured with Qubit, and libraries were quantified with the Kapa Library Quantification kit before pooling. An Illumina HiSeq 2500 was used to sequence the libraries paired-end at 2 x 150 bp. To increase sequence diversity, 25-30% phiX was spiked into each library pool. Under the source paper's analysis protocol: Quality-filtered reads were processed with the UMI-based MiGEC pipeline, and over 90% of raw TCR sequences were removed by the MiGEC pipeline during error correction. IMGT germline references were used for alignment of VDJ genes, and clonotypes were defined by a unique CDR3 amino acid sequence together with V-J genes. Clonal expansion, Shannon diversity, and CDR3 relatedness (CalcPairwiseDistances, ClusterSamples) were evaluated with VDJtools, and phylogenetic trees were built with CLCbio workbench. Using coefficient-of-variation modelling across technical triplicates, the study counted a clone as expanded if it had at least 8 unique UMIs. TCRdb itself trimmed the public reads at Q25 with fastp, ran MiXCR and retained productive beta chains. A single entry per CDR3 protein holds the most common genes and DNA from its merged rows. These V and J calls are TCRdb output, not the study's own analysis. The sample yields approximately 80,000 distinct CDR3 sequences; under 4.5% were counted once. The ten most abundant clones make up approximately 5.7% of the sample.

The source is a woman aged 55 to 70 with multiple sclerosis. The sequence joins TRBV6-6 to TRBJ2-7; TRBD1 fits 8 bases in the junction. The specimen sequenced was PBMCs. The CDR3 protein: CASSRTGFYEQYF. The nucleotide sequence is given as TGTGCCAGCAGCCGGACAGGGTTCTACGAGCAGTACTTC.